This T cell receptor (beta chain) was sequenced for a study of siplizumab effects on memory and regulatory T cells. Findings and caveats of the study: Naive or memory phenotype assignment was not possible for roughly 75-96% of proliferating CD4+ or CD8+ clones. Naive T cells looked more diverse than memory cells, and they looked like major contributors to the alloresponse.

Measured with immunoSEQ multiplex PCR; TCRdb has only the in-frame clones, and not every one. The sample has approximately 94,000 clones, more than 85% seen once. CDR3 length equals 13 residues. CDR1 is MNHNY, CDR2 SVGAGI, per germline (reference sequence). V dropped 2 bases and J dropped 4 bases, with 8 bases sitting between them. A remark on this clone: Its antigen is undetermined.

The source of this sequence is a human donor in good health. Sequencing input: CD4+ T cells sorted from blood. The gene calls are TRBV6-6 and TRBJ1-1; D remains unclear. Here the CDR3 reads CASSYGPGTEAFF. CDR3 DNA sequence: TGTGCCAGCAGTTACGGGCCGGGCACTGAAGCTTTCTTT.